This passage covers 9 T cell receptor beta chains from one sample sequenced in a study of immune reconstitution after stem cell transplant in scleroderma. TCRdb passed the RT-PCR reads through MiXCR, listing each CDR3 protein once. In the table there are around 5,600 distinct CDR3 sequences, under 8.5% of which are singletons. The sample was acquired before or after autologous hematopoietic stem cell transplantation (not recorded which). The receptor set was obtained from a male donor with systemic sclerosis.

V is TRBV10-3 and J is TRBJ1-5; D not certain. Trimming took 4 bases from V and 1 from J, leaving 8 bases between them. The CDR3 covers 14 residues. Germline-derived CDR1 and CDR2 are ENHRY and SYGVKD. CDR3 residues: CAISADGSNQPQHF. The DNA of the CDR3 is TGTGCCATCAGTGCCGACGGAAGCAATCAGCCCCAGCATTTT.

V and J are TRBV20-1 and TRBJ2-6, with D maybe TRBD2 (5 bases). This CDR3 comprises 14 residues. The V and J ends lost 3 bases and 1 base respectively, with 7 bases between them. Germline lookup yields CDR1 DFQATT and CDR2 SNEGSKA (reference sequence). This CDR3 is CSASSGSGANVLTF. The CDR3 region has the DNA TGCAGTGCTAGTTCGGGATCTGGGGCCAACGTCCTGACTTTC.

The V call is TRBV24-1, the J call TRBJ1-2, with 7 bases lining up with TRBD1. Germline loops: CDR1 KGHDR, CDR2 SFDVKD. The length of the CDR3 is 17 residues. The V gene end was trimmed by 4 bases and the J gene end by 3 bases; junction bases not matched to a gene: 13. CDR3 DNA sequence: TGTGCCACCAGTGACTCGACAGGGTCGAGTGGTGACTATGGCTACACCTTC. Translating it yields CATSDSTGSSGDYGYTF.

V gene TRBV7-3 combines with J gene TRBJ2-3, with TRBD2 identical over 12 bases. V lost 2 bases, J lost 0 bases, and 3 bases stayed unmatched. The CDR3 loop spans 17 amino acids. Germline lookup yields CDR1 SGHTA and CDR2 FQGTGA. The DNA of the CDR3 is TGTGCCAGCAGCTTATGGACTAGCGGGGAGAGCACAGATACGCAGTATTTT. It translates to CASSLWTSGESTDTQYF.

This clonotype has just a few counts. V usage is TRBV7-3 and J usage is TRBJ2-1; the match to TRBD2 covers 9 bases. The CDR3 consists of 16 residues. J was trimmed by 6 bases and V by 2 bases; bases with no gene match: 8. Germline-derived CDR1 and CDR2 are SGHTA and FQGTGA. The CDR3 here is CASSLAPGGRVNEQFF. The CDR3 DNA follows: TGTGCCAGCAGCTTAGCCCCGGGCGGGAGGGTCAATGAGCAGTTCTTC.

This clonotype qualifies as medium-sized (0.01 to 0.1%). The V and J genes are TRBV6-2 or TRBV6-3 and TRBJ2-1; D gene uncertain. CDR1 and CDR2 (germline): MNHEY, SVGEGT. V lost 4 bases, J lost 9 bases, and 7 bases lay in between. The CDR3 spans 11 residues. The CDR3 loop reads CASSFRGEQFF. The CDR3 DNA reads as TGTGCCAGCAGTTTCCGCGGTGAGCAGTTCTTC.

This clonotype was seen only a few times. The CDR3 is CASSRQISGNTIYF. In DNA form, the CDR3 reads TGTGCCAGTAGTAGACAAATCTCTGGAAACACCATATATTTT. The chain links TRBV19 to TRBJ1-3, with D hard to call. CDR3 size: 14 residues. From germline, CDR1 is LNHDA and CDR2 SQIVND (reference sequence). Trimming took 4 bases from V and 0 from J, leaving 7 bases between them.

By share, this clonotype ranks as medium-sized. V usage is TRBV12-3 or TRBV12-4 and J usage is TRBJ2-7; possible D gene TRBD2, 6 bases. This CDR3 has 11 residues. V was pared by 6 bases and J by 6 bases, with 9 bases between. As DNA, the CDR3 is TGTGCCAGCAGGGGGGGATTCGAGCAGTACTTC. Amino acids: CASRGGFEQYF.

By frequency in the sample, this clonotype is medium-sized. The chain recombines TRBV7-3 with TRBJ1-1; weak D call: TRBD1 (5 bases). V was clipped by 4 bases and J by 2 bases, with 11 bases between them. Germline CDR1 and CDR2: SGHTA and FQGTGA. The CDR3 loop spans 14 amino acids. The CDR3, as DNA: TGTGCCAGCAGCTCATCCGGGGGAAACACTGAAGCTTTCTTT. Its translation is CASSSSGGNTEAFF.